This TCR beta chain was sequenced for a study of T cells in Graves' hyperthyroidism and ophthalmopathy (dated by TCRdb to about 2019). Study-wide context: Peripheral blood was collected at initial diagnosis, before any treatment. A discovery cohort of about a hundred patients, 43 with Graves' ophthalmopathy and under 60 with stable Graves' hyperthyroidism, was used to find distinguishing TCR V-J signatures. Prospective prediction of ophthalmopathy was tested in an independent validation cohort of under 20 hyperthyroidism patients and approximately 17 patients who later progressed to ophthalmopathy. The 85 to 100 discovery patients were divided at random into training and test sets in a 7:3 ratio. In addition, the study compared T-cell repertoires in thyroid tissue and in blood from about 6 Graves' hyperthyroidism patients. After sampling, hyperthyroidism patients received methimazole starting at 30 mg daily, and ophthalmopathy patients received high-dose intravenous methylprednisolone. The paper reports TCR Vbeta CDR3 sequencing of about 140 peripheral blood samples: under 45 ophthalmopathy, around 80 hyperthyroidism and approximately 17 progressor patients.

CDR1 is given as LGHDT and CDR2 as YNNKEL, both from the germline V gene (reference sequence). V is cut back by 2 bases and J by 4 bases, with 2 bases in the junction unmatched. Including cysteine and phenylalanine, the CDR3 has 14 amino acids. CDR3 DNA only is kept here, 42 bases in frame from base 1. A patient counted as having stable Graves' hyperthyroidism if no progression to ophthalmopathy occurred over 18 months of follow-up. Hyperthyroidism patients were aged 18 to 65 years and newly diagnosed, with disease duration of less than 2 months. The study excluded patients with uncontrolled infections, other autoimmune diseases, pregnancy or lactation. Diagnoses relied on clinical symptoms, serum thyroxine and TRAb, thyroid ultrasound and orbital computed tomography. PBMCs were isolated from more than 9 ml of fresh peripheral blood by Ficoll-Paque density gradient centrifugation. Trizol reagent was used to extract total RNA, and RNA quality was then checked on an Agilent 2100 Bioanalyzer.

TCR beta CDR3 regions were amplified from RNA transcripts. The first round of RT-PCR for the TCR CDR3 was performed with the HTBI primer set and the Qiagen OneStep RT-PCR kit. A second multiplex PCR round built the libraries, followed by size selection and purification. Sequencing of the libraries was done on an Illumina HiSeq2000 using paired-end 100 bp reads. As for how the authors treated the data: SOAPnuke was used to process the raw data, throwing out any read that contained adapters or uncalled bases, had a mean Phred below 15, or lacked an exact constant-primer or identifier match. COPE v1.2.5 was used to merge the high-quality paired reads, and each unique nucleotide sequence was defined as a clonotype. MiTCR v1.1 was used to align clonotypes to the IMGT TRBV, TRBD and TRBJ reference segments. The analysis included only V-J combinations with a frequency above 0.0001, which together covered about 99% of the repertoires. The TCS score was defined as F50 (clonal expansion) divided by E x V (chaos), with BLOSUM62-based TCRdist calculated between CDR3 peptides within each V-J. Welch's t-statistics and random forest reduced around 510 V-J features to roughly 13, which were used in a naive Bayes classifier (R e1071). The raw public data were reprocessed by TCRdb itself: fastp quality trimming at Q25, MiXCR clonotype calling, in-frame beta chains only. Rows are combined by CDR3 protein, so each entry shows the most common genes and DNA. TCRdb, not the authors, supplied the V and J calls. This sample has 400,000 to 500,000 distinct CDR3 sequences in its table, and under 15% of those were observed once. The top ten clones comprise less than 20% of the sample.

What the study reported, not specific to this receptor: Ophthalmopathy was separated from stable hyperthyroidism by a 13 V-J signature model, with about 86% sensitivity and about 81% specificity obtained in cross-validation and 80%/75% obtained in testing. Sample size was not statistically predetermined, and investigators were not blinded to group allocation. In validation, the model predicted progression to ophthalmopathy a median of roughly 6.2 months before onset, with roughly 70% sensitivity and roughly 79% specificity. Blood samples also contained most of the expanded thyroid clonotypes (frequency above 0.001), which suggests that blood repertoires may reflect thyroid immune responses.

This clonotype was counted many times. The clone's antigen remains unknown. Base quality data are lacking; no much larger clone is found one base away. The sequence was collected from a young woman with Graves' hyperthyroidism. This chain is built from TRBV3-1 and TRBJ1-1; 9 bases in the middle match TRBD1. Specimen: blood. The nucleotides are TGTGCCAGCAGCCAAAGGGACAGGGTCACTGAAGCTTTCTTT. Translated, this is CASSQRDRVTEAFF.